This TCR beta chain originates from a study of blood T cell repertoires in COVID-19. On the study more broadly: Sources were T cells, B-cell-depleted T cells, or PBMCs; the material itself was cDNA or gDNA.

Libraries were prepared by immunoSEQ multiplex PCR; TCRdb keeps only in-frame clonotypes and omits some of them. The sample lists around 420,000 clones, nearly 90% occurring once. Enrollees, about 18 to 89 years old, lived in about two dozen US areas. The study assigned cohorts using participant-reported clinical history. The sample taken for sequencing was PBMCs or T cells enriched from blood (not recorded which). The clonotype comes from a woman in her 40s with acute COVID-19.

The CDR3 reads CASSLARGAKETQYF. As DNA, the CDR3 is TGTGCCAGCAGCTTAGCCCGGGGGGCGAAAGAGACCCAGTACTTC. The V call is TRBV7-7, the J call TRBJ2-5, with D maybe TRBD2 (7 bases). V lost 0 bases and J lost 3, with 11 bases in between. The CDR3 contains 15 residues. CDR1 and CDR2 from the germline V gene are SSHAT and FNYEAQ (reference sequence).